The sequence of this T cell receptor (beta chain) was determined in a study of identical twins. Study outcomes and limitations: The study found weaker excess twin sharing in beta out-of-frame sequences. Rather than following the same donors, the conclusions depended on cross-sectional statistical analysis. Invariant MAIT and iNKT cells may have partly biased zero-insertion analyses. Insertions were reduced in abundant cord blood beta clonotypes but not in memory repertoires.

MiXCR was run by TCRdb on the 5' RACE reads, yielding one entry per CDR3 protein. Of roughly 470,000 distinct CDR3 sequences in the sample, roughly 13% were seen once. Losses at the gene ends were 4 bases for V and 5 bases for J; bases not matched to a gene: 4. This CDR3 is built from 16 residues. Germline V lookup: CDR1 SGHTA, CDR2 FQGTGA. Regarding this clonotype: What it binds is not known.

These data were likewise used in another study, on yellow fever vaccine responses in identical twins.

The TCR comes from a woman in her late teens or twenties in good health. The sample consisted of CD4+ T cells sorted from blood. The chain combines TRBV7-3 with TRBJ2-3; 15 bases map to TRBD2. The CDR3 sequence is CASSSGLAGGRDTQYF. Written as DNA, the CDR3 is TGTGCCAGCAGCTCAGGACTAGCGGGGGGGCGAGATACGCAGTATTTT.